This T cell receptor (beta chain) was profiled in a study of shared T cell receptors in the human thymus. Only in-frame clones appear in the TCRdb table, and some are missing; sequencing was by immunoSEQ multiplex PCR. The data hold some 700,000 clones, with 75% to 90% observed a single time. From germline, CDR1 is LGHNA and CDR2 YSLEER. Trimming left V 0 bases short and J 8 bases short, with 13 bases between. The CDR3 is 14 amino acids. This clone was counted only a few times. These sequences were also reported in another study, on human thymus T cells. That work adds: All donors were healthy Finnish infants who were undergoing corrective surgery to treat congenital heart defects. Resections removed during corrective heart surgery provided the thymus tissue used. Biased V and J segment usage appeared in thymus and peripheral blood. Related work found strong thymic repertoire overlap between unrelated individuals.

Material for sequencing was thymocytes. The sequence came from a girl under two years old with a congenital heart defect. The chain combines TRBV4-3 with TRBJ1-1; D gene ambiguous. The CDR3 DNA reads as TGCGCCAGCAGCCAAGAAAGTTGGAGCATGGAAGCTTTCTTT. This gives the protein CASSQESWSMEAFF.